This is a list of T cell receptor beta chains from one sample in a study of graft-versus-host responses after intestinal transplantation. Assay used: immunoSEQ multiplex PCR; TCRdb lists only in-frame clones, some missing. The table shows under 20,000 clones, with about 80% occurring only once. Sequencing was performed on PBMCs, taken 14 days after transplant. These receptors were collected from a human patient who received an intestinal transplant, so some T cells may come from the graft donor. The CDR3 runs from the conserved cysteine through the conserved F or W. The D gene is left open where the match is weak. Size is stated for part of the rows, as once, few or many counts, or as a class when the clone is expanded.

>TRBV2|.|.|TRBJ2-5
TGTGCCAGCAGTACGACTGAACTCCCCCTTATGGAGACCCAGTACTTC
CASSTTELPLMETQYF
>TRBV7-6|.|.|TRBJ1-2
TGTGCCAGCAGCTTAGCCGAGGAGGACCCGAATTTCGAGACTGCGTATGGCTACACCTTC
CASSLAEEDPNFETAYGYTF
>TRBV10-3|.|.|TRBJ1-1
TGTGCCATCAGTGACGTGGGAAACACTGAAGCTTTCTTT
CAISDVGNTEAFF
>TRBV9|.|TRBD2|TRBJ2-3
TGTGCCAGCAGCGTAGTCGTGCGGGGGGGAGTAGCGTCCACAGATACGCAGTATTTT
CASSVVVRGGVASTDTQYF
>TRBV29-1|.|.|TRBJ1-1
TGCAGCGGTAGAAAAGGGGGGACTGAAGCTTTCTTT
CSGRKGGTEAFF
>TRBV27|.|TRBD1|TRBJ2-7
TGTGCCAGCAGTTGGGACAGGGGCAACGAGCAGTACTTC
CASSWDRGNEQYF
>TRBV6-6|.|.|TRBJ1-3
TGTGCCAGCAGTATGGGGGGTGTCTCTGGAAACACCATATATTTT
CASSMGGVSGNTIYF
>TRBV28|.|.|TRBJ1-4
TGTGCCAGCAGACTAGGAGCAACTAATGAAAAACTGTTTTTT
CASRLGATNEKLFF
>TRBV13|once|TRBD1|TRBJ1-5
TGTGCCAGCAGCTTAGGGACAGGGGGGGGTCAGCCCCAGCATTTT
CASSLGTGGGQPQHF
>TRBV27|.|.|TRBJ2-1
TGTGCCAGCAGTTTACCGACAGGCGGATCCTACAATGAGCAGTTCTTC
CASSLPTGGSYNEQFF
>TRBV4-2|.|.|TRBJ2-1
TGTGCCAGCCTGGGGCAGGGCAGGGATGAGCAGTTCTTC
CASLGQGRDEQFF
>TRBV27|.|.|TRBJ2-3
TGTGCCAGCAGCCTTTTGGGCACAGATACGCAGTATTTT
CASSLLGTDTQYF
>TRBV5-6|.|.|TRBJ2-2
TGTGCCAGCAGCTCCGCGGTGGCCGGGGAGCTGTTTTTT
CASSSAVAGELFF
>TRBV6-5|.|TRBD1|TRBJ1-1
TGTGCCAGCAGTTACGCTACAGGGGGTTGGGGTGAAGCTTTCTTT
CASSYATGGWGEAFF
>TRBV28|.|.|TRBJ2-3
TGTGCCAGCGTAGGGGGTTTCACAGATACGCAGTATTTT
CASVGGFTDTQYF
>TRBV5-1|once|.|TRBJ2-1
TGCGCCAGCAGGGAGGGAAGCTCCTACAATGAGCAGTTCTTC
CASREGSSYNEQFF
>TRBV13|.|.|TRBJ1-4
TGTGCCAGCAGCCACTCGGAGGGGGAGGCAACTAATGAAAAACTGTTTTTT
CASSHSEGEATNEKLFF
>TRBV4-2|.|TRBD1|TRBJ2-7
TGTGCCAGCAGCCAAGAACGGACAGGTTTCTACGAGCAGTACTTC
CASSQERTGFYEQYF
>TRBV2|.|TRBD2|TRBJ2-1
TGTGCCAGCAGTGCCCCTCCCGGGACTAGTAACAATGAGCAGTTCTTC
CASSAPPGTSNNEQFF
>TRBV29-1|.|.|TRBJ1-3
TGCAGCGTTCGAATCCCTGGAAACACCATATATTTT
CSVRIPGNTIYF
>TRBV2|.|.|TRBJ1-2
TGTGCCAGCAGCCTCGCTGAGGACACCTCAAACTATGGCTACACCTTC
CASSLAEDTSNYGYTF
>TRBV4-1|.|.|TRBJ2-7
TGCGCCAGCAGCCTAACTCGTTGGGGAGTTGGACCTGGGGGCGAGCAGTACTTC
CASSLTRWGVGPGGEQYF
>TRBV7-9|.|.|TRBJ1-4
TGTGCCAGCAGCACCCGAGGACAAGGAGGAGAAAAACTGTTTTTT
CASSTRGQGGEKLFF
>TRBV5-4|.|.|TRBJ2-3
TGTGCCAGCAGCTTGGATACGCAGTATTTT
CASSLDTQYF
>TRBV9|.|TRBD2|TRBJ2-5
TGTGCCAGCAGCGTTCTAGCGGGGGGGCTAGCTCAAGAGACCCAGTACTTC
CASSVLAGGLAQETQYF
>TRBV5-1|once|.|TRBJ1-5
TGCGCCAGCAGACAGGGCAATCAGCCCCAGCATTTT
CASRQGNQPQHF
>TRBV5-1|.|.|TRBJ1-1
TGCGCCAGCAGCTTCGGACAGATGAACACTGAAGCTTTCTTT
CASSFGQMNTEAFF
>TRBV7-7|.|.|TRBJ2-2
TGTGCCAGCAGCTTATCGGTCACCGGGGAGCTGTTTTTT
CASSLSVTGELFF
>TRBV7-9|.|.|TRBJ1-2
TGTGCCAGCAGCTTAGCGGACAGCCCTAACTATGGCTACACCTTC
CASSLADSPNYGYTF
>TRBV2|once|.|TRBJ1-5
TGTGCCAGCAACCAGGGGAGGGCCGGGAATCAGCCCCAGCATTTT
CASNQGRAGNQPQHF
>TRBV28|.|.|TRBJ1-5
TGTGCCAGCAGTTCTGGTTATCAGCCCCAGCATTTT
CASSSGYQPQHF
>TRBV28|.|.|TRBJ1-2
TGTGCCAGCAGTTCCCTAAGTGGACTGCCTCCTTATGGCTACACCTTC
CASSSLSGLPPYGYTF
>TRBV7-7|.|.|TRBJ1-4
TGTGCCATCCGGACAGAAACAACTAATGAAAAACTGTTTTTT
CAIRTETTNEKLFF
>TRBV5-6|.|TRBD1|TRBJ2-2
TGTGCCAGCAGCTTCAGGGACAGGGTGGCCGGGGAGCTGTTTTTT
CASSFRDRVAGELFF
>TRBV27|.|.|TRBJ2-7
TGTGCCAGCAGTTTAGGACAGTTATACGAGCAGTACTTC
CASSLGQLYEQYF
>TRBV15|.|.|TRBJ2-5
TGTGCCACCAGCAGAGAGGACAGCCACCAAGAGACCCAGTACTTC
CATSREDSHQETQYF
>TRBV6-1|few|.|TRBJ2-6
TGTGCCAGCAGTGACAGCCACTCTGGGGCCAACGTCCTGACTTTC
CASSDSHSGANVLTF
>TRBV6-5|.|.|TRBJ1-5
TGTGCCAGCAGTTACGGGGCGGACAATCAGCCCCAGCATTTT
CASSYGADNQPQHF
>TRBV19|.|TRBD2|TRBJ2-3
TGTGCCAGTAGTATACAGCGGGGAATCACAGATACGCAGTATTTT
CASSIQRGITDTQYF
>TRBV9|.|.|TRBJ1-3
TGTGCCAGCAGCGAGTTCCTCTCTGGAAACACCATATATTTT
CASSEFLSGNTIYF
>TRBV15|.|.|TRBJ2-1
TGTGCCACCAGCAGCGGGGGCCGTGGAAACAATGGGCAGTTCTTC
CATSSGGRGNNGQFF
>TRBV9|.|.|TRBJ2-7
TGTGCCAGCAGCCCTTCCTACGAGCAGTACTTC
CASSPSYEQYF
>TRBV14|.|TRBD1|TRBJ2-6
TGTGCCAGCAGCCAAGGAATCGGGACAGGGGGCTCTGGGGCCAACGTCCTGACTTTC
CASSQGIGTGGSGANVLTF
>TRBV18|.|.|TRBJ1-1
TGTGCCAGCTCACTTTCGGGAACAAAGAACACTGAAGCTTTCTTT
CASSLSGTKNTEAFF
>TRBV30|once|.|TRBJ1-4
TGTGCCTGGAGTGCCCGAAGGGGTTCCAATGAAAAACTGTTTTTT
CAWSARRGSNEKLFF
>TRBV30|.|.|TRBJ2-4
TGTGCCTGGAGAGGTAGTCAAAACATTCAGTACTTC
CAWRGSQNIQYF
>TRBV4-1|.|.|TRBJ2-5
TGCGCCAGCAGCCAAGTAGCTCTCCAAGAGACCCAGTACTTC
CASSQVALQETQYF
>TRBV11-1|.|.|TRBJ2-1
TGTGCCAGCAGCGTTGGGACTTTGACCTACAATGAGCAGTTCTTC
CASSVGTLTYNEQFF